The 32 T cell receptor beta chains below were found in one sample sequenced in a study of cytomegalovirus exposure and HLA in healthy donors. PCR used 60 Vbeta primers and 13 Jbeta primers. TCRdb keeps only in-frame clones here, not all; method: immunoSEQ multiplex PCR. The data show about 130,000 clones, around four fifths seen once. Sequenced sample: PBMCs. Source of these receptors: a young man in good health.

The chain couples TRBV2 to TRBJ2-5, with D possibly TRBD1 on 6 matching bases. V was clipped by 6 bases and J by 6 bases, with 17 bases between them. In germline, CDR1 is SNHLY, CDR2 FYNNEI. The CDR3 has 14 amino acids. The CDR3 here is CASRAGDQGKTQYF. In DNA form, the CDR3 reads TGTGCCAGCAGGGCCGGGGACCAGGGGAAGACCCAGTACTTC.

Comments on this clone: Other nucleotide sequences from this sample produce the same CDR3. The V gene is TRBV7-2, the J gene TRBJ2-5, with 10 bases fitting TRBD2. The CDR3 has 14 amino acids. Germline V lookup: CDR1 SGHTA, CDR2 FQGNSA. V trimming: 5 bases; J trimming: 5 bases; junction bases outside the gene matches: 5. The CDR3, as DNA: TGTGCCAGCAGCCCTGGACTAGCGGAGGAGACCCAGTACTTC. Amino acids: CASSPGLAEETQYF.

The CDR3 coding sequence is TGTGCCAGCAGCTTAGCCCCATGGGGGACTAGCGGGAGGGATGAGCAGTTCTTC. Translating gives CASSLAPWGTSGRDEQFF. The V call is TRBV7-9, the J call TRBJ2-1, with 16 bases that match TRBD2. Germline CDR1 SEHNR, CDR2 FQNEAQ (reference sequence). V shed 0 bases, J shed 8 bases, and the junction held 7 bases outside the gene matches. The CDR3 is 18 residues long.

The chain carries TRBV7-3 and TRBJ2-2; weak D call: TRBD2 (5 bases). Germline V CDR1 and CDR2: SGHTA, FQGTGA. The CDR3 sequence is 16 residues long. V was cut by 0 bases and J by 4 bases, with 12 bases left in between. The CDR3 spells CASSLTGRVGTGELFF. Written as DNA, the CDR3 is TGTGCCAGCAGCTTAACAGGGCGGGTGGGCACCGGGGAGCTGTTTTTT.

The chain combines TRBV28 with TRBJ2-2; 7 nucleotides match TRBD1. Germline trimming cut 1 base from V and 3 bases from J; bases unmatched to any gene: 5. The V gene's germline CDR1 is MDHEN and CDR2 SYDVKM. The CDR3 totals 16 residues. The CDR3 DNA is TGTGCCAGCAGTTTATTACGGACAGGCGACACCGGGGAGCTGTTTTTT. This encodes CASSLLRTGDTGELFF.

V and J are TRBV18 and TRBJ2-1; a weak D match, TRBD1 (5 bases). The CDR3 loop spans 14 amino acids. CDR1 is KGHSH and CDR2 is LQKENI in the germline V gene. With 6 bases removed from V and 4 bases from J, the gap between germline ends came to 13 bases. This chain's CDR3 is CASSGLKDYNEQFF. The CDR3 region has the DNA TGTGCCAGCTCGGGGCTGAAAGATTACAATGAGCAGTTCTTC.

The gene calls are TRBV28 and TRBJ1-2; TRBD1 is a possible D gene (6 bases). The germline CDR1 and CDR2 sequences are MDHEN and SYDVKM. V lost 6 bases and J 4 bases, leaving 12 bases between the germline ends. The CDR3 contains 13 residues. CDR3 sequence (DNA): TGTGCCAGCAGGGGAACAGGGCTCTATGGCTACACCTTC. Translated, it gives CASRGTGLYGYTF.

The chain employs TRBV28 and TRBJ1-2; TRBD1 matches at 7 bases. Germline V gene lookup returns CDR1 MDHEN and CDR2 SYDVKM. The CDR3 has 13 residues. Trimming at V came to 7 bases and at J to 7 bases, leaving 9 bases not matched to a gene. The CDR3 nucleotides read TGTGCCAGCACCCGGGACAGTCCCGGTGGCTACACCTTC. It is translated as CASTRDSPGGYTF.

Only one count was recorded for this clone. One junction end disagrees with the germline gene, perhaps due to a read error. This chain links TRBV11-2 with TRBJ2-7; TRBD2 is a possible D gene (6 bases). CDR1 SGHAT and CDR2 FQNNGV come from the germline V gene. This CDR3 comprises 15 residues. The CDR3, as DNA: TGTGCCGGCAGCCTTGGGGCGGGGACGCTCGGCGAGCAGTACTTC. It translates to CAGSLGAGTLGEQYF.

The chain recombines TRBV27 with TRBJ2-6; possible D gene TRBD2, 5 bases. Looked up from germline, CDR1 is MNHEY and CDR2 is SMNVEV (reference sequence). Deletions cut 3 bases from V and 2 bases from J, with 14 bases between. The CDR3 covers 17 residues. The CDR3 loop reads CASSFSAGLPGANVLTF. The CDR3 DNA reads as TGTGCCAGCAGTTTCTCTGCGGGTTTGCCTGGGGCCAACGTCCTGACTTTC.

The rearrangement links TRBV4-1 to TRBJ2-7, with 10 positions matching TRBD2. This CDR3 has 15 residues. V lost 2 bases and J lost 2; bases outside the gene matches: 3. The germline CDR1 and CDR2 sequences are MGHRA and YSYEKL. The CDR3 spells CASSQMGLAPYEQYF. Here the CDR3 DNA reads TGCGCCAGCAGCCAAATGGGACTAGCGCCCTACGAGCAGTACTTC.

This rearrangement joins TRBV19 to TRBJ2-7, with D tentatively TRBD1 (6 bases). The germline V gene encodes CDR1 LNHDA and CDR2 SQIVND (reference sequence). V shed 4 bases and J shed 6 bases, with 19 bases lying between them. The CDR3 runs 15 residues. CDR3 coding DNA: TGTGCCAGTAGTACCGGACAGACGTTTAAGTTCGAGCAGTACTTC. It translates to CASSTGQTFKFEQYF.

The chain joins TRBV15 to TRBJ2-5, with 7 bases matching TRBD1. The J call is uncertain, as TRBJ2-7 better fits the DNA end. Germline lookup yields CDR1 LNHNV and CDR2 YYDKDF (reference sequence). The CDR3 sequence is 15 residues long. The CDR3 spells CATSRATGASYEQYF. The CDR3 DNA sequence: TGTGCCACCAGCAGAGCAACAGGGGCTTCATACGAGCAGTACTTC.

The rearrangement uses TRBV18 and TRBJ2-1; TRBD2 might be the D (6 bases). This CDR3 has 13 amino acids. Germline V gene lookup returns CDR1 KGHSH and CDR2 LQKENI. V was trimmed by 6 bases and J by 8 bases, leaving 14 bases between them. Here the CDR3 reads CASSRATGDEQFF. The CDR3 DNA follows: TGTGCCAGCTCCCGGGCGACGGGGGATGAGCAGTTCTTC.

The CDR3 here is CASSPGAGVEKLFF. The CDR3 region has the DNA TGTGCCAGCAGTCCAGGGGCGGGGGTTGAAAAACTGTTTTTT. The genes are TRBV7-9 and TRBJ1-4, with D perhaps TRBD1 (6 bases). Germline V gene data show CDR1 as SEHNR and CDR2 as FQNEAQ (reference sequence). The CDR3 is made up of 14 amino acids. Trimming stripped 6 bases from V and 7 bases from J, with 15 bases between.

The V and J genes are TRBV19 and TRBJ1-1; the match to TRBD1 covers 11 bases. The CDR3 is made up of 16 amino acids. Germline-derived CDR1 and CDR2 are LNHDA and SQIVND (reference sequence). Trimming removed 5 bases from V and 0 bases from J; junction bases left unmatched: 5. DNA for the CDR3: TGTGCCAGTAGTCGGACAGGGGGCCGGGTGAACACTGAAGCTTTCTTT. Protein: CASSRTGGRVNTEAFF.

This rearrangement joins TRBV21-1 to TRBJ2-5; TRBD2 is the table's D call, not checked against the DNA. TRBJ2-7 matches the DNA end more closely, so the J call is doubtful. TRBV21-1 corresponds to a pseudogene. CDR3 length: 18 amino acids. As DNA, the CDR3 is TGTGCCAGCAGCATATTCGAGGGACTCGCAGACTTCTCCTACGAGCAGTACTTC. This sequence encodes CASSIFEGLADFSYEQYF.

CDR3 coding DNA: TGTGCCAGCAGTGTGGACAGAAAAGCTTTCTTT. Translated, it gives CASSVDRKAFF. The chain is built from TRBV2 and TRBJ1-1, with D tentatively TRBD1 (6 bases). CDR3 size: 11 residues. V gave up 4 bases and J gave up 9 bases, with 9 bases separating them. Germline values: CDR1 SNHLY, CDR2 FYNNEI.

V and J are TRBV7-3 and TRBJ2-3; D remains unclear. The V and J ends lost 4 bases and 0 bases respectively, with 8 bases between them. The length of the CDR3 is 14 residues. The germline V gene has CDR1 SGHTA and CDR2 FQGTGA. The CDR3 loop reads CASSSSPSTDTQYF. DNA for the CDR3: TGTGCCAGCAGCTCGTCCCCTAGCACAGATACGCAGTATTTT.

This clone has just one count. J is TRBJ2-7 and V is TRBV5-5, with 10 nucleotides matching TRBD2. The ends lost 4 bases at V and 4 bases at J; junction bases unmatched: 8. CDR1 is SGHKS and CDR2 is YYEKEE in the germline V gene (reference sequence). The CDR3 runs 15 residues. This chain's CDR3 is CASSPVASGSYEQYF. The DNA for the CDR3 is TGTGCCAGCAGCCCCGTGGCTAGCGGGAGTTACGAGCAGTACTTC.

The chain employs TRBV9 and TRBJ1-1, with D possibly being TRBD1 (6 bases). From germline, CDR1 is SGDLS and CDR2 YYNGEE. The CDR3 is 14 residues long. Trimming removed 2 bases from V and 1 base from J, with 9 bases in between. The CDR3 sequence: CASSVGQPNTEAFF. The CDR3 nucleotides read TGTGCCAGCAGCGTCGGACAGCCGAACACTGAAGCTTTCTTT.

V gene TRBV30 combines with J gene TRBJ1-3; 8 bases line up with TRBD1. Trimming took 6 bases from V and 0 from J; bases not matched to a gene: 4. Germline CDR1 and CDR2: GTSNPN and SVGIG (reference sequence). The CDR3 totals 14 residues. The CDR3 DNA reads as TGTGCCTGCCCGGACAGGGCCTCTGGAAACACCATATATTTT. Encoded protein: CACPDRASGNTIYF. Looking up the rest from reference TRBV30 and TRBJ1-3 gives the full variable domain: SQTIHQWPATLVQPVGSPLSLECTVEGTSNPNLYWYRQAAGRGLQLLFYSVGIGQISSEVPQNLSASRPQDRQFILSSKKLLLSDSGFYLCACPDRASGNTIYFGEGSWLTVV.

The V and J genes are TRBV6-6 and TRBJ2-7; 14 bases map to TRBD2. This CDR3 has 16 amino acids. Germline V gene sequence: CDR1 MNHNY, CDR2 SVGAGI (reference sequence). V was pared by 4 bases and J by 7 bases, with 9 bases of the junction left unmatched. The CDR3 protein is CASSSGLAGGDGEQYF. The CDR3 nucleotides read TGTGCCAGCAGTTCAGGACTAGCGGGAGGAGATGGGGAGCAGTACTTC.

The V and J genes are TRBV6-7 and TRBJ2-1; D gene uncertain. TRBV6-7 carries the ORF label, with uncertain function. Trimming shortened V by 6 bases and J by 0 bases, and 18 bases separated the two germline ends. The CDR3 is 17 residues long. The CDR3 here is CASRNLARLSSYNEQFF. CDR3 sequence (DNA): TGTGCCAGCAGAAACCTTGCTAGGCTGAGCTCCTACAATGAGCAGTTCTTC.

This clone was found once. The chain carries TRBV10-1 and TRBJ1-2; D might be TRBD1 (5 bases). This CDR3 is built from 14 residues. CDR1 and CDR2 from the germline V gene are WNHNN and SYGVQD (reference sequence). V was shortened by 3 bases and J by 4 bases, with 12 bases between the two germline ends. CDR3 loop: CASSEQQESYGYTF. The CDR3 nucleotides read TGCGCCAGCAGTGAACAACAGGAGAGCTATGGCTACACCTTC.

J is TRBJ1-3 and V is TRBV28, with D unclear. V shed 6 bases and J shed 0 bases, with 12 bases lying between them. This CDR3 comprises 15 residues. CDR1 and CDR2 from the germline V gene are MDHEN and SYDVKM. CDR3 protein: CASRVPGGSGNTIYF. For the CDR3, the DNA is TGTGCCAGCAGAGTCCCGGGAGGCTCTGGAAACACCATATATTTT.

The rearrangement links TRBV9 to TRBJ2-1; 11 bases are a match to TRBD2. Germline values: CDR1 SGDLS, CDR2 YYNGEE. The ends lost 0 bases at V and 7 bases at J; junction bases unmatched: 12. There are 18 residues in the CDR3. CDR3 region: CASSVERLAGGSWNEQFF. The CDR3, as DNA: TGTGCCAGCAGCGTAGAAAGGCTAGCGGGAGGATCGTGGAATGAGCAGTTCTTC.

The V call is TRBV7-2, the J call TRBJ2-2, with a weak D call TRBD2 (5 bases). Per the germline V gene, CDR1 is SGHTA and CDR2 is FQGNSA. Trimming left V 5 bases short and J 8 bases short, with 12 bases between. The CDR3 consists of 13 residues. CDR3 in amino acids: CASSHGVEGELFF. The CDR3 nucleotides are TGTGCCAGCAGCCACGGGGTGGAAGGGGAGCTGTTTTTT.

Only a few counts were recorded for this clone. DNA for the CDR3: TGCAGCGTTAAGACTAGCGATGAGCAGTTCTTC. Protein product: CSVKTSDEQFF. The rearrangement uses TRBV29-1 and TRBJ2-1; TRBD2 matches 8 bases. Germline CDR1 is SQVTM and CDR2 is ANQGSEA. Trimming removed 5 bases from V and 8 bases from J; junction bases left unmatched: 2. The length of the CDR3 is 11 residues.

The rearrangement uses TRBV5-6 and TRBJ1-1, with TRBD1 matching 7 bases. The CDR3 extends over 13 amino acids. Germline trimming cut 2 bases from V and 8 bases from J; bases unmatched to any gene: 6. The germline gives CDR1 SGHDT, CDR2 YYEEEE. The CDR3: CASSLLGTAEAFF. Here the CDR3 DNA reads TGTGCCAGCAGCTTATTGGGGACAGCCGAAGCTTTCTTT.

The chain carries TRBV5-1 and TRBJ2-2; 13 bases map to TRBD2. The CDR3 loop spans 16 amino acids. The junction had 4 bases not matched to a gene; V was cut back by 2 bases and J by 6 bases. The germline V gene has CDR1 SGHRS and CDR2 YFSETQ. CDR3 in DNA: TGCGCCAGCAGCTTTACTAGCGGGAGGGAGTCCGGGGAGCTGTTTTTT. This gives the protein CASSFTSGRESGELFF.

The gene calls are TRBV25-1 and TRBJ1-2, with TRBD1 identical over 8 bases. The junction had 5 bases not matched to a gene; V was cut back by 11 bases and J by 3 bases. CDR3 size: 12 residues. Germline V gene sequence: CDR1 MGHDK, CDR2 SYGVNS. The CDR3 DNA reads TGTGCCGGCACGGACAGGGACTATGGCTACACCTTC. Translated: CAGTDRDYGYTF.